The text below deals with one T cell receptor (beta chain). The antigen is not known. The protocol was immunoSEQ multiplex PCR, while the TCRdb copy is restricted to in-frame clones and leaves out a portion. The table shows about 23,000 clones, with 90% occurring only once. The data originate from a study of graft-versus-host responses after intestinal transplantation. Study-level information: Every one of the recipients received anti-thymocyte globulin induction and afterwards took tacrolimus and steroids for three to four years. General observations from the study: The study associated peak circulating GvH clone levels with early post-transplant HvG declines. GvH clones were found in recipient marrow; some appeared first in ileum or blood. Graft-donor T cell macrochimerism coincided with high graft-versus-host to host-versus-graft clonal ratios in allografts.

This CDR3 is built from 12 residues. Per germline, CDR1 MNHNS and CDR2 SASEGT. The V gene end was trimmed by 6 bases and the J gene end by 4 bases; junction bases not matched to a gene: 2. This sequence joins TRBV6-1 and TRBJ2-7; 8 bases match TRBD1. Sample: PBMCs, taken just under 40 days after intestinal transplant. This sequence originates from a human patient who received an intestinal transplant, so some T cells may come from the graft donor. CDR3 residues: CASSRTGYEQYF. The CDR3 DNA follows: TGTGCCAGCAGCCGGACAGGGTACGAGCAGTACTTC.